This T cell receptor beta chain was found in a study of T cells after posttransplantation cyclophosphamide. Study-level points and caveats: Later blood repertoires were often dominated by clones from the donor CD8+ memory compartment.

Produced via immunoSEQ multiplex PCR; TCRdb's table is partial and in-frame only. The sample gives about 15,000 clones, approximately 73% of which show up once; 1.2% is in the top ten. This clone has only a few counts. What it binds is unknown. CDR1 is MNHNY and CDR2 is SVGAGI in the germline V gene (reference sequence). After removal of 7 bases from V and 6 bases from J, the junction contained 8 bases not matched to a gene. This CDR3 is 13 amino acids long. The gene calls are TRBV6-6 and TRBJ2-7; 8 bases align to TRBD1. Sequencing used memory CD4+ T cells sorted from PBMCs. The sequence derives from a man aged 45 to 65. CDR3 in DNA: TGTGCCAGCACCCCTCAGGGGGCCCGCGAGCAGTACTTC. Translated: CASTPQGAREQYF.